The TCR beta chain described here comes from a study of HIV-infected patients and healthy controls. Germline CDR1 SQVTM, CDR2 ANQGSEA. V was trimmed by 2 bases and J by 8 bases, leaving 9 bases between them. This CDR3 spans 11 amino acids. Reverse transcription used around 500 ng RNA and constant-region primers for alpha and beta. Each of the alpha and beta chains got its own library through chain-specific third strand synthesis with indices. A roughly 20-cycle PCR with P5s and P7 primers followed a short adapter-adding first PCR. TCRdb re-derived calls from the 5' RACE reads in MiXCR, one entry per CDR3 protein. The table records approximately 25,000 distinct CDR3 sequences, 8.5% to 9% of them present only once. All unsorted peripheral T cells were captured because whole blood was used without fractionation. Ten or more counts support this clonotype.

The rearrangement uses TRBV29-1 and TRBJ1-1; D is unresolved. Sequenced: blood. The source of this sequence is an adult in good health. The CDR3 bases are TGCAGCGTTGAACACACATCCGAAGCTTTCTTT. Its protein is CSVEHTSEAFF.